The 22 T cell receptor beta chains below come from one sample, sequenced in a study of blood T cell repertoires in COVID-19. Assay used: immunoSEQ multiplex PCR; TCRdb lists only in-frame clones, some missing. This table holds hundreds of thousands of clones, nearly 90% found once. Sequenced sample: PBMCs or T cells enriched from blood (not recorded which). The receptors come from a woman between 18 and 30 years old with acute COVID-19.

The chain joins TRBV5-6 to TRBJ1-2; 8 nucleotides line up with TRBD1. With V trimmed by 2 bases and J by 5 bases, 8 bases remained unmatched. The V gene's germline CDR1 is SGHDT and CDR2 YYEEEE. The CDR3 is 15 amino acids. The CDR3 DNA reads TGTGCCAGCAGCTTAAGGGACAGGTGGGGATATGGCTACACCTTC. Its translation is CASSLRDRWGYGYTF. Full variable domain (outside the CDR3, taken from reference TRBV5-6 and TRBJ1-2): DAGVTQSPTHLIKTRGQQVTLRCSPKSGHDTVSWYQQALGQGPQFIFQYYEEEERQRGNFPDRFSGHQFPNYSSELNVNALLLGDSALYLCASSLRDRWGYGYTFGSGTRLTVV.

The CDR3 coding sequence is TGTGCCACCAGTGACCGACAGGGTTATCAGCCCCAGCATTTT. Amino acids: CATSDRQGYQPQHF. The chain carries TRBV24-1 and TRBJ1-5, with 7 bases lining up with TRBD1. V trimming: 4 bases; J trimming: 5 bases; junction bases outside the gene matches: 4. This CDR3 spans 14 amino acids. In germline, CDR1 is KGHDR, CDR2 SFDVKD.

The J gene is TRBJ2-3, the V gene TRBV4-2; TRBD2 matches at 10 bases. The CDR3 consists of 17 residues. The junction had 13 bases not matched to a gene; V was cut back by 4 bases and J by 6 bases. The germline V gene has CDR1 LGHNA and CDR2 YNFKEQ. The CDR3 nucleotides are TGTGCCAGCAGCCCGTCTGGGCTAGCGGGAGAAGGTGATACGCAGTATTTT. Its translation: CASSPSGLAGEGDTQYF.

The genes are TRBV7-8 and TRBJ2-7; 10 bases match TRBD1. The germline V gene has CDR1 SGHVS and CDR2 FQNEAQ. This CDR3 spans 16 amino acids. Trimming at V came to 0 bases and at J to 0 bases, leaving 2 bases not matched to a gene. The CDR3 is CASSLARTGGSYEQYF. CDR3 sequence (DNA): TGTGCCAGCAGCTTAGCTAGGACAGGGGGCTCCTACGAGCAGTACTTC. Combining the CDR3 with reference TRBV7-8 and TRBJ2-7 gives the whole variable domain GAGVSQSPRYKVAKRGQDVALRCDPISGHVSLFWYQQALGQGPEFLTYFQNEAQLDKSGLPSDRFFAERPEGSVSTLKIQRTQQEDSAVYLCASSLARTGGSYEQYFGPGTRLTVT.

This clone has a single count. V is TRBV27 and J is TRBJ2-4, with TRBD1 as a possible D gene (5 bases). CDR3 length: 16 amino acids. Germline V gene sequence: CDR1 MNHEY, CDR2 SMNVEV (reference sequence). The germline V and J ends were trimmed by 5 bases and 5 bases, with 19 bases remaining between them. The CDR3 region is CASSILGHLEENIQYF. The DNA of the CDR3 is TGTGCCAGCAGTATACTCGGACACCTAGAAGAAAACATTCAGTACTTC.

The chain has TRBV24-1 and TRBJ2-7; 8 bases are shared with TRBD1. Trimming removed 2 bases from V and 6 bases from J; junction bases left unmatched: 8. Germline V gene data show CDR1 as KGHDR and CDR2 as SFDVKD. The CDR3 has 15 residues. CDR3 sequence (DNA): TGTGCCACCAGTGATTCCCGGACAGGGATTGGCGAGCAGTACTTC. Amino acid sequence: CATSDSRTGIGEQYF.

The V and J genes are TRBV27 and TRBJ1-3; D is uncertain. This CDR3 comprises 18 residues. Germline V CDR1 and CDR2: MNHEY, SMNVEV (reference sequence). The V end was cut by 2 bases, the J end by 0 bases, with 17 bases between. CDR3 amino acids: CASSLVRPGLGSGNTIYF. CDR3 DNA: TGTGCCAGCAGTTTAGTAAGGCCAGGTTTAGGCTCTGGAAACACCATATATTTT.

The chain couples TRBV7-2 to TRBJ2-2; D uncertain. The germline V gene encodes CDR1 SGHTA and CDR2 FQGNSA. V was cut by 5 bases and J by 1 base, with 8 bases left in between. The CDR3 covers 14 residues. This CDR3 reads CASSPGLNTGELFF. Written as DNA, the CDR3 is TGTGCCAGCAGCCCGGGTCTGAACACCGGGGAGCTGTTTTTT.

This chain uses TRBV2 with TRBJ2-2; TRBD1 matches 9 bases. The V and J ends lost 6 bases and 6 bases, in that order; junction bases with no gene match: 14. This CDR3 contains 17 residues. CDR1 SNHLY and CDR2 FYNNEI come from the germline V gene. The CDR3: CASSNPGTGMSAGELFF. The CDR3 coding sequence is TGTGCCAGCAGCAACCCCGGGACAGGGATGTCCGCCGGGGAGCTGTTTTTT.

The V and J genes are TRBV11-2 and TRBJ2-2, with TRBD2 identical over 9 bases. The junction had 12 bases not matched to a gene; V was cut back by 1 base and J by 3 bases. This CDR3 spans 19 amino acids. In germline, CDR1 is SGHAT, CDR2 FQNNGV. In DNA form, the CDR3 reads TGTGCCAGCAGCTTAGGGGCAGAATGGGGACTAGCTGACACCGGGGAGCTGTTTTTT. This translates into CASSLGAEWGLADTGELFF. Together with reference TRBV11-2 and TRBJ2-2, the CDR3 gives the full variable domain: EAGVAQSPRYKIIEKRQSVAFWCNPISGHATLYWYQQILGQGPKLLIQFQNNGVVDDSQLPKDRFSAERLKGVDSTLKIQPAKLEDSAVYLCASSLGAEWGLADTGELFFGEGSRLTVL.

The chain joins TRBV6-5 to TRBJ1-2; 8 bases are a match to TRBD1. The CDR3 sequence is 15 residues long. CDR1 and CDR2 (germline): MNHEY, SVGAGI. The trim removed 5 bases at V and 0 bases at J, leaving 5 bases unmatched. CDR3: CASSPPGQANYGYTF. In nucleotides, the CDR3 is TGTGCCAGCAGTCCTCCGGGACAGGCTAACTATGGCTACACCTTC.

The chain employs TRBV7-2 and TRBJ1-2; D is possibly TRBD1 (6 bases). The germline gives CDR1 SGHTA, CDR2 FQGNSA. The CDR3 sequence is 15 residues long. Trimming stripped 5 bases from V and 4 bases from J, with 17 bases between. The CDR3 is CASSLPRQDFYGYTF. In DNA, the CDR3 is TGTGCCAGCAGCCTTCCGAGACAGGATTTCTATGGCTACACCTTC.

The chain carries TRBV2 and TRBJ2-1; D possibly corresponds to TRBD2 (5 bases). Trimming took off 4 bases at V and 9 bases at J, with 7 bases between the two ends. Germline loops: CDR1 SNHLY, CDR2 FYNNEI. The CDR3 is 11 amino acids. The CDR3 DNA reads TGTGCCAGCAGTGGCAGCGGTGAGCAGTTCTTC. Its translation is CASSGSGEQFF.

In this sample, this clone turned up a few times. J is TRBJ1-4 and V is TRBV28, with a weak D call TRBD1 (5 bases). The CDR3 has 14 residues. The ends were cut back, 6 bases at V and 4 bases at J, with 12 bases in the middle. The germline V gene has CDR1 MDHEN and CDR2 SYDVKM. CDR3 sequence: CASRLPGDNEKLFF. CDR3 sequence (DNA): TGTGCCAGCAGACTACCGGGGGATAATGAAAAACTGTTTTTT.

The V and J genes are TRBV7-9 and TRBJ1-3, with D possibly TRBD1 on 5 matching bases. The CDR3 loop spans 14 amino acids. Trimming removed 5 bases at V and 8 bases at J, with 16 bases between. CDR1 SEHNR and CDR2 FQNEAQ come from the germline V gene (reference sequence). The CDR3 DNA reads as TGTGCCAGCAGCCCGACAAATCAGGGTCACACCATATATTTT. This codes for CASSPTNQGHTIYF.

This clone came up a few times. The J gene is TRBJ1-5, the V gene TRBV19; a weak D match, TRBD1 (5 bases). Trimming cost V 4 bases and J 1 base, with 11 bases left between them. The CDR3 sequence is 15 residues long. In germline, CDR1 is LNHDA, CDR2 SQIVND (reference sequence). CDR3 nucleotides: TGTGCCAGTAGTACGGGACTGTTAAGCAATCAGCCCCAGCATTTT. Amino acid sequence: CASSTGLLSNQPQHF.

V gene TRBV30 combines with J gene TRBJ2-3; D might be TRBD1 (6 bases). The V and J ends lost 4 bases and 4 bases respectively, with 6 bases between them. Germline V CDR1 and CDR2: GTSNPN, SVGIG (reference sequence). The CDR3 is made up of 11 amino acids. CDR3 region: CAWTGADTQYF. In nucleotides, the CDR3 is TGTGCCTGGACAGGGGCAGATACGCAGTATTTT.

This clone was seen a few times. The chain employs TRBV6-1 and TRBJ1-1; unclear D gene. Germline CDR1 and CDR2: MNHNS and SASEGT. Trimming pared 2 bases from V and 10 bases from J, leaving 5 bases between. The CDR3 has 10 amino acids. The CDR3 here is CASSEFRAFF. In nucleotides, the CDR3 is TGTGCCAGCAGTGAATTCCGAGCTTTCTTT.

This CDR3 reads CASSSPGTSLNEQFF. CDR3 coding DNA: TGTGCCAGTAGTTCGCCCGGGACTAGCCTCAATGAGCAGTTCTTC. This chain uses TRBV19 with TRBJ2-1; 9 bases map to TRBD2. Germline V lookup: CDR1 LNHDA, CDR2 SQIVND (reference sequence). Trimming at V came to 5 bases and at J to 6 bases, leaving 8 bases not matched to a gene. This CDR3 contains 15 residues.

The genes are TRBV7-3 and TRBJ2-3, with 7 bases that match TRBD2. The CDR3 has 15 residues. CDR1 is SGHTA and CDR2 is FQGTGA in the germline V gene. After removal of 5 bases from V and 5 bases from J, the junction contained 10 bases not matched to a gene. The CDR3 spells CASSQSGGPGDTQYF. CDR3 nucleotides: TGTGCCAGCAGCCAGTCGGGAGGCCCTGGAGATACGCAGTATTTT.

The CDR3 loop is CAIRGQGNEKLFF. As DNA, the CDR3 is TGTGCCATCAGGGGACAGGGGAATGAAAAACTGTTTTTT. The genes are TRBV10-3 and TRBJ1-4, with 10 bases identical to TRBD1. CDR1 and CDR2 from the germline V gene are ENHRY and SYGVKD. Germline trimming cut 6 bases from V and 5 bases from J; bases unmatched to any gene: 0. The CDR3 consists of 13 residues.

J is TRBJ1-4 and V is TRBV27; 8 bases line up with TRBD1. Germline V gives CDR1 MNHEY, CDR2 SMNVEV (reference sequence). J was trimmed by 6 bases and V by 4 bases; bases with no gene match: 7. The CDR3 totals 15 residues. The CDR3 sequence: CASSSLGRGHEKLFF. CDR3 DNA: TGTGCCAGCAGTTCCCTCGGCAGGGGGCATGAAAAACTGTTTTTT.